This passage covers 9 T cell receptor beta chains from one sample sequenced in a study of HIV-infected patients and healthy controls. MiXCR, applied by TCRdb to the 5' RACE reads, yields one record per CDR3 protein. The repertoire consists of more than 60,000 distinct CDR3 sequences, with under 25% occurring once and the leading ten covering 1.4% to 1.5%. Sequencing input: CD4+ T cells from blood. These receptors all come from a human donor in good health.

This clonotype occurred a few times. J is TRBJ2-1 and V is TRBV7-9, with TRBD2 matching 7 bases. J gave up 3 bases and V 1 base, and 9 bases lay outside the gene matches. Germline lookup yields CDR1 SEHNR and CDR2 FQNEAQ (reference sequence). The length of the CDR3 is 17 residues. Written as DNA, the CDR3 is TGTGCCAGCAGCTTAGTCCTTCGCGGGAGCGGCTACAATGAGCAGTTCTTC. This codes for CASSLVLRGSGYNEQFF.

This clonotype was recorded at least ten times. The chain is built from TRBV7-2 and TRBJ1-6; 7 bases are a match to TRBD1. Trimming removed 5 bases from V and 10 bases from J; junction bases left unmatched: 14. Germline CDR1 is SGHTA and CDR2 is FQGNSA. The CDR3 contains 16 residues. The CDR3 here is CASSMTGTAGGSPLHF. The DNA for the CDR3 is TGTGCCAGCAGCATGACCGGGACAGCGGGTGGCTCACCCCTCCACTTT. Supplemented by reference TRBV7-2 and TRBJ1-6, the full variable domain reads GAGVSQSPSNKVTEKGKDVELRCDPISGHTALYWYRQSLGQGLEFLIYFQGNSAPDKSGLPSDRFSAERTGGSVSTLTIQRTQQEDSAVYLCASSMTGTAGGSPLHFGNGTRLTVT.

This clonotype was seen repeatedly, ten times or more. The gene calls are TRBV7-3 and TRBJ1-1; 7 positions agree with TRBD1. With 0 bases clipped from V and 7 bases from J, the junction kept 11 bases outside the gene matches. The CDR3 spans 16 residues. Per the germline V gene, CDR1 is SGHTA and CDR2 is FQGTGA. CDR3 amino acids: CASSLTPLRQGGEAFF. For the CDR3, the DNA is TGTGCCAGCAGCTTAACTCCCCTCAGGCAGGGGGGTGAAGCTTTCTTT.

This clonotype was found many times. The V call is TRBV28, the J call TRBJ1-5, with D maybe TRBD1 (5 bases). The CDR3 contains 17 residues. CDR1 is MDHEN, CDR2 SYDVKM, per germline. Deletions cut 4 bases from V and 6 bases from J, with 22 bases between. CDR3 nucleotide sequence: TGTGCCAGCAGTTATGGAGGGGCAGCGGCTTCGGTTCAGCCCCAGCATTTT. Protein: CASSYGGAAASVQPQHF.

This sequence joins TRBV4-2 and TRBJ2-3; weak D call: TRBD2 (6 bases). The CDR3 is 15 amino acids. Trimming removed 3 bases from V and 2 bases from J, with 12 bases in between. Germline CDR1 reads LGHNA; CDR2 reads YNFKEQ. In nucleotides, the CDR3 is TGTGCCAGCAGCCAGTTAGCGGCATCCACAGATACGCAGTATTTT. Amino acids: CASSQLAASTDTQYF.

The J gene is TRBJ2-6, the V gene TRBV6-1; possible D gene TRBD1, 5 bases. Germline lookup yields CDR1 MNHNS and CDR2 SASEGT. This CDR3 has 15 amino acids. Trimming took 6 bases from V and 2 from J, leaving 11 bases between them. The CDR3 nucleotides are TGTGCCAGCAGGGCGCCAGGGACTGGGGCCAACGTCCTGACTTTC. As protein: CASRAPGTGANVLTF.

This clonotype came up a few times. The genes are TRBV19 and TRBJ1-4, with 9 bases fitting TRBD1. With V trimmed by 3 bases and J by 3 bases, 8 bases remained unmatched. The CDR3 runs to 17 residues. Germline V gene data show CDR1 as LNHDA and CDR2 as SQIVND (reference sequence). The CDR3 region is CASSMSSGQGSNEKLFF. The CDR3 DNA follows: TGTGCCAGTAGTATGTCCTCGGGACAGGGTTCTAATGAAAAACTGTTTTTT.

This clonotype was counted only a few times. The CDR3 nucleotides are TGTGCCAGCAGGGACAGCAGAACTAGTAGCAATCAGCCCCAGCATTTT. This encodes CASRDSRTSSNQPQHF. This sequence joins TRBV6-2 or TRBV6-3 and TRBJ1-5, with a possible D match to TRBD1 (6 bases). CDR1 is MNHEY, CDR2 SVGEGT, per germline. This CDR3 contains 16 residues. Trimming took 6 bases from V and 0 from J, leaving 15 bases between them.

The chain carries TRBV20-1 and TRBJ2-5, with 7 nucleotides matching TRBD2. The junction had 13 bases not matched to a gene; V was cut back by 6 bases and J by 6 bases. CDR3 length: 14 amino acids. Germline loops: CDR1 DFQATT, CDR2 SNEGSKA (reference sequence). Here the CDR3 reads CSAPFPAGVKTQYF. The DNA for the CDR3 is TGCAGTGCCCCCTTCCCCGCGGGAGTGAAGACCCAGTACTTC.